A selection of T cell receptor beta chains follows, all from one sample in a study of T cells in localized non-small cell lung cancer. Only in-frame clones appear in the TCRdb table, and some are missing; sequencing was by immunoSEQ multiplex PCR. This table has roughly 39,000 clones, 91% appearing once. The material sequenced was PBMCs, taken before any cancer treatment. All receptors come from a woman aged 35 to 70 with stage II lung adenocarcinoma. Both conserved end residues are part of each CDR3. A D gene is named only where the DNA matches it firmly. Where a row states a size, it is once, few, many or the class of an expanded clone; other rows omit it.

TGCGCCAGCAGCTTCCAGGGAGTAGCGGGGGCCACCACAGATACGCAGTATTTT	CASSFQGVAGATTDTQYF	TRBV5-1	TRBJ2-3	TRBD2	-
TGTGCCATCAGTGAGTGGGGCGGCGATGAGCAGTTCTTC	CAISEWGGDEQFF	TRBV10-3	TRBJ2-1	-	-
TGTGCCAGCAGTTACGGGTGGGAGGGCCGGAATGAGCAGTTCTTC	CASSYGWEGRNEQFF	TRBV6-5	TRBJ2-1	TRBD2	once
TGTGCCAGCAGCTTGGGGGGTAGCGGGAGCTACGAGCAGTACTTC	CASSLGGSGSYEQYF	TRBV5-4	TRBJ2-7	TRBD2	-
TGTGCCAGCTCACCCTTGGGGAACGAGCAGTACTTC	CASSPLGNEQYF	TRBV18	TRBJ2-7	-	-
TGTGCCAGCTCACCACGGGTCCCAAGACTAAGCGGGGGACAAGAGACCCAGTACTTC	CASSPRVPRLSGGQETQYF	TRBV18	TRBJ2-5	TRBD2	-
TGTGCCAGCAGCGTCCAGGGGAACTATAATTCACCCCTCCACTTT	CASSVQGNYNSPLHF	TRBV11-1	TRBJ1-6	-	-
TGTGCCAGCAGTTTGGACAGGGCTAGCACAGATACGCAGTATTTT	CASSLDRASTDTQYF	TRBV6-4	TRBJ2-3	TRBD1	few
TGTGCCAGCACCCTCCAAGGTCTCTCTGGGGCCAACGTCCTGACTTTC	CASTLQGLSGANVLTF	TRBV5-6	TRBJ2-6	-	-
TGTGCCAGTAGTACCCCCGGTCAGAGGGGGTACGAGCAGTACTTC	CASSTPGQRGYEQYF	TRBV19	TRBJ2-7	-	-
TGCGCCAGCAGCTCGGAGGGGACAGGTCTCTACTTT	CASSSEGTGLYF	TRBV5-1	TRBJ1-6	TRBD1	-
TGTGCCAGCAGTCTCCAAGTGAACACTGAAGCTTTCTTT	CASSLQVNTEAFF	TRBV25-1	TRBJ1-1	-	-
TGTGCCAGCAGCTTGACGGACAGTTTTAACTATGGCTACACCTTC	CASSLTDSFNYGYTF	TRBV11-2	TRBJ1-2	-	-
TGTGCCAGCTCACCACCGGGGACAGGGGGGAATGAGCAGTTCTTC	CASSPPGTGGNEQFF	TRBV18	TRBJ2-1	TRBD1	-
TGTGCCAGCAGCTTGGTTGGAGTTAGCTCTTCCCCATTTATAAAGCAGTACTTC	CASSLVGVSSSPFIKQYF	TRBV5-5	TRBJ2-7	-	-
TGTGCCAGCAGCCAACCGGGACAGGCCTACGAGCAGTACTTC	CASSQPGQAYEQYF	TRBV28	TRBJ2-7	TRBD1	-
TGTGCCAGCAGTTACTCAATAAGGGTAGACACTGAAGCTTTCTTT	CASSYSIRVDTEAFF	TRBV6-6	TRBJ1-1	-	-
TGCGCCAGCAGCTTAAACCCTGGAAACACCATATATTTT	CASSLNPGNTIYF	TRBV5-1	TRBJ1-3	-	-
TGCGCCAGCACGCGACCGGGCTCAGATACGCAGTATTTT	CASTRPGSDTQYF	TRBV5-1	TRBJ2-3	-	-
TGTGCCAGCAGCTTAGAGGGTCGGGCCGGGGAGCTGTTTTTT	CASSLEGRAGELFF	TRBV11-2	TRBJ2-2	-	-
TGTGCCAGCAGTTTAGGCGAGCGGATCCAAGAGACCCAGTACTTC	CASSLGERIQETQYF	TRBV28	TRBJ2-5	-	-
TGTGCCAGCAGCTTGAGGGGGTACTCTGGAAACACCATATATTTT	CASSLRGYSGNTIYF	TRBV5-6	TRBJ1-3	-	-
TGTGCCAGTAGTCCCCCAGCGGGGGGCCTGGGGAATGAGCAGTTCTTC	CASSPPAGGLGNEQFF	TRBV19	TRBJ2-1	TRBD2	-
TGTGCCAGAAGCTTGATTTGGACAGGGAATAGCACAGATACGCAGTATTTT	CARSLIWTGNSTDTQYF	TRBV5-3	TRBJ2-3	TRBD1	-
TGTGCCAGCAGCTTAGTAGGCCAAGCCACAGATACGCAGTATTTT	CASSLVGQATDTQYF	TRBV11-1	TRBJ2-3	-	-
TGTGCCAGCAGTTACGACAGGAACACCGGGGAGCTGTTTTTT	CASSYDRNTGELFF	TRBV6-6	TRBJ2-2	-	-
TGTGCCAGTCAACCGGACAGGTCTGGGGCCAACGTCCTGACTTTC	CASQPDRSGANVLTF	TRBV6-1	TRBJ2-6	TRBD1	once
TGTGCCAGCAGCGTTGGGACAGGGGCATTCTATGAGCAGTTCTTC	CASSVGTGAFYEQFF	TRBV5-6	TRBJ2-1	TRBD1	-
TGTGCCAGCAGCATTAGGACAGGGGTTGATGAAAAACTGTTTTTT	CASSIRTGVDEKLFF	TRBV9	TRBJ1-4	TRBD1	-
TGTGCCAGCAGGACCCCGGGACAGGGGGCCTGGGAGCAGTACTTC	CASRTPGQGAWEQYF	TRBV28	TRBJ2-7	TRBD1	-
TGTGCCAGCAGCTCCCCTTTGGGGAATGAGCAGTTCTTC	CASSSPLGNEQFF	TRBV7-9	TRBJ2-1	-	medium-sized
TGTGCCAGCATAGAGGGGACTGACTATCAGCCCCAGCATTTT	CASIEGTDYQPQHF	TRBV28	TRBJ1-5	-	-
TGTGCCAGCAGCTTACGCCCTCGAGGGCGACTACTCCTCACCGGGGAGCTGTTTTTT	CASSLRPRGRLLLTGELFF	TRBV7-3	TRBJ2-2	-	-
TGTGCCAGCCTCTGGAGTTTCGGATCTCAAAGCTCTGGGGCCAACGTCCTGACTTTC	CASLWSFGSQSSGANVLTF	TRBV5-8	TRBJ2-6	-	-
TGCGCCAGCAGTACGGGAGGAGGCTATGGCTACACCTTC	CASSTGGGYGYTF	TRBV5-1	TRBJ1-2	-	-
TGCGCCAGCAGCCAAGGGAAGACTAGCGGGGGGAGCTCCTACGAGCAGTACTTC	CASSQGKTSGGSSYEQYF	TRBV4-1	TRBJ2-7	TRBD2	-